These 20 T cell receptor beta chains were all obtained from the same sample, sequenced in a study of blood T cell repertoires in COVID-19. Using immunoSEQ multiplex PCR, the repertoire was profiled, and TCRdb retains in-frame clones only, with some absent. The sample holds 250,000 to 300,000 clones; roughly 91% are singletons and the top ten take about 5%. Sequenced input: peripheral blood. The receptor source for this set is a man aged 35-49 years with acute or convalescent COVID-19.

A single count supports this clone. This chain uses TRBV15 with TRBJ2-1; D may be TRBD1 (6 bases). The V end was cut by 0 bases, the J end by 9 bases, with 9 bases between. The CDR3 spans 13 residues. Germline V gene lookup returns CDR1 LNHNV and CDR2 YYDKDF (reference sequence). CDR3 DNA sequence: TGTGCCACCAGCAGAGATGGGGGCACTGAGCAGTTCTTC. It encodes CATSRDGGTEQFF.

This chain joins TRBV29-1 and TRBJ1-1; TRBD1 matches at 9 bases. This CDR3 is 12 amino acids long. Germline V gives CDR1 SQVTM, CDR2 ANQGSEA. Trimming cost V 6 bases and J 4 bases; bases outside gene matches: 3. CDR3 protein: CSVTTGGTEAFF. The CDR3 DNA reads as TGCAGCGTGACGACAGGGGGCACTGAAGCTTTCTTT.

The V gene is TRBV9, the J gene TRBJ2-7; the D is unclear. The germline V gene has CDR1 SGDLS and CDR2 YYNGEE. The CDR3 has 13 amino acids. Trimming took off 3 bases at V and 3 bases at J, with 10 bases between the two ends. The CDR3 DNA sequence: TGTGCCAGCAGCGGAGCCCCCGACTACGAGCAGTACTTC. Translating gives CASSGAPDYEQYF.

The genes are TRBV6-1 and TRBJ1-4; no clear D. With 2 bases removed from V and 5 bases from J, the gap between germline ends came to 18 bases. CDR1 and CDR2 (germline): MNHNS, SASEGT. This CDR3 contains 17 residues. CDR3 nucleotides: TGTGCCAGCAGTGAATTCGGTGTGACGTCAGCGAATGAAAAACTGTTTTTT. Protein sequence: CASSEFGVTSANEKLFF.

J is TRBJ2-3 and V is TRBV5-1, with D perhaps matching TRBD2 (5 bases). V was cut by 7 bases and J by 0 bases, with 12 bases left in between. CDR3 size: 14 residues. Germline CDR1 and CDR2: SGHRS and YFSETQ. CDR3 DNA: TGCGCCAGCCAGCCCGGGGTCAGCACAGATACGCAGTATTTT. Its protein is CASQPGVSTDTQYF. The complete variable domain, with remaining parts taken from reference TRBV5-1 and TRBJ2-3, reads KAGVTQTPRYLIKTRGQQVTLSCSPISGHRSVSWYQQTPGQGLQFLFEYFSETQRNKGNFPGRFSGRQFSNSRSEMNVSTLELGDSALYLCASQPGVSTDTQYFGPGTRLTVL.

The J gene is TRBJ2-1, the V gene TRBV11-2; 8 positions match TRBD2. Trimming removed 4 bases from V and 1 base from J; junction bases left unmatched: 6. The CDR3 covers 16 residues. Germline V gene sequence: CDR1 SGHAT, CDR2 FQNNGV. This chain's CDR3 is CASSYFKRGSYNEQFF. As DNA, the CDR3 is TGTGCCAGCAGCTACTTTAAGCGGGGGTCCTACAATGAGCAGTTCTTC.

This sequence joins TRBV15 and TRBJ2-1, with D possibly TRBD2 on 6 matching bases. Trimming left V 3 bases short and J 5 bases short, with 11 bases between. The CDR3 consists of 14 residues. Germline loops: CDR1 LNHNV, CDR2 YYDKDF (reference sequence). The CDR3 DNA is TGTGCCACCAGCAGCCGGGGGTATGACAATGAGCAGTTCTTC. This sequence encodes CATSSRGYDNEQFF.

The chain couples TRBV15 to TRBJ2-2, with 9 nucleotides matching TRBD2. V lost 0 bases, J lost 7 bases, and 12 bases stayed unmatched. CDR1 and CDR2 (germline): LNHNV, YYDKDF (reference sequence). The CDR3 has 18 amino acids. Here the CDR3 DNA reads TGTGCCACCAGCAGAGATCAGTACCTAGCGGGGTTCGGCGGGGAGCTGTTTTTT. Translation: CATSRDQYLAGFGGELFF.

V is TRBV29-1 and J is TRBJ1-1, with 8 bases fitting TRBD1. This CDR3 is built from 14 residues. V was pared by 7 bases and J by 1 base, with 8 bases of the junction left unmatched. Per germline, CDR1 SQVTM and CDR2 ANQGSEA. The CDR3 nucleotides read TGCAGCGCCCGGACAGGGTTAAGGAACACTGAAGCTTTCTTT. This codes for CSARTGLRNTEAFF.

This chain connects TRBV2 to TRBJ1-1; D not certain. V dropped 8 bases and J dropped 5 bases, with 6 bases sitting between them. The length of the CDR3 is 10 residues. Germline CDR1 SNHLY, CDR2 FYNNEI. The CDR3 DNA is TGTGCCAGCGAGGAGACTGAAGCTTTCTTT. Translated, it gives CASEETEAFF. The entire variable domain, with the rest obtained from reference TRBV2 and TRBJ1-1, is as follows: EPEVTQTPSHQVTQMGQEVILRCVPISNHLYFYWYRQILGQKVEFLVSFYNNEISEKSEIFDDQFSVERPDGSNFTLKIRSTKLEDSAMYFCASEETEAFFGQGTRLTVV.

The chain has TRBV5-1 and TRBJ2-5; D may be TRBD1 (5 bases). Trimming took 1 base from V and 1 from J, leaving 14 bases between them. CDR3 length: 16 amino acids. Germline V gene data show CDR1 as SGHRS and CDR2 as YFSETQ. In DNA form, the CDR3 reads TGCGCCAGCAGCTTGAGACAGATAGCCTCCCAAGAGACCCAGTACTTC. It codes for CASSLRQIASQETQYF.

This clone was detected once. The chain has TRBV5-4 and TRBJ2-1; no reliable D call. Germline V lookup: CDR1 SGHNT, CDR2 YYREEE (reference sequence). CDR3 length: 14 residues. V dropped 0 bases and J dropped 4 bases, with 8 bases sitting between them. The CDR3 sequence is CASSLGAVYNEQFF. CDR3 bases: TGTGCCAGCAGCTTGGGGGCAGTTTACAATGAGCAGTTCTTC.

This sequence joins TRBV7-3 and TRBJ2-2; tentatively, D is TRBD2 (5 bases). The V and J ends lost 2 bases and 2 bases respectively, with 12 bases between them. Germline lookup yields CDR1 SGHTA and CDR2 FQGTGA. CDR3 size: 16 residues. The CDR3 spells CASSLDGVRNTGELFF. DNA for the CDR3: TGTGCCAGCAGCTTAGACGGGGTCCGAAACACCGGGGAGCTGTTTTTT.

The V gene is TRBV10-2, the J gene TRBJ2-2; TRBD2 matches 7 bases. V was pared by 7 bases and J by 3 bases, with 5 bases of the junction left unmatched. Germline CDR1 and CDR2: WSHSY and SAAADI. The CDR3 covers 14 residues. The CDR3 protein is CASNGLVDTGELFF. The CDR3 bases are TGCGCCAGCAACGGACTAGTAGACACCGGGGAGCTGTTTTTT.

There are a few counts of this clone. The chain carries TRBV7-2 and TRBJ2-1, with D unclear. Germline CDR1 and CDR2: SGHTA and FQGNSA. The CDR3 is 15 amino acids. V was clipped by 3 bases and J by 4 bases, with 13 bases between them. CDR3 in amino acids: CASSLGQPLYNEQFF. Written as DNA, the CDR3 is TGTGCCAGCAGCTTGGGCCAACCGCTTTACAATGAGCAGTTCTTC.

The chain carries TRBV5-1 and TRBJ1-2; 9 nucleotides line up with TRBD1. There are 15 residues in the CDR3. V dropped 2 bases and J dropped 5; count of bases not matched to a gene: 7. CDR1 SGHRS and CDR2 YFSETQ come from the germline V gene. The CDR3 spells CASSFIQGAQYGYTF. The CDR3, as DNA: TGCGCCAGCAGCTTTATACAGGGGGCGCAGTATGGCTACACCTTC.

This chain connects TRBV19 to TRBJ2-7; 12 nucleotides align to TRBD1. Germline V gene sequence: CDR1 LNHDA, CDR2 SQIVND (reference sequence). The CDR3 has 14 residues. V dropped 5 bases and J dropped 6; count of bases not matched to a gene: 5. The CDR3, as DNA: TGTGCCAGTAGTCTGGGACAGGGGGCTGTCGAGCAGTACTTC. Amino acids: CASSLGQGAVEQYF.

The chain joins TRBV18 to TRBJ1-2, with 10 bases that match TRBD1. The V gene's germline CDR1 is KGHSH and CDR2 LQKENI. The CDR3 is made up of 16 amino acids. V gave up 5 bases and J gave up 5 bases; unmatched junction bases: 11. The CDR3 nucleotides read TGTGCCAGCTCAATGGCCGGGACAGGGGTGCAGTATGGCTACACCTTC. Protein product: CASSMAGTGVQYGYTF.

The sample holds a few counts of this clone. The chain recombines TRBV19 with TRBJ2-2; 11 bases are a match to TRBD1. Germline trimming cut 5 bases from V and 6 bases from J; bases unmatched to any gene: 2. The germline V gene has CDR1 LNHDA and CDR2 SQIVND (reference sequence). The CDR3 extends over 14 amino acids. The CDR3 loop is CASSGTGGSGELFF. In DNA, the CDR3 is TGTGCCAGTAGTGGGACAGGGGGGTCCGGGGAGCTGTTTTTT.

The chain carries TRBV19 and TRBJ2-2; the match to TRBD1 covers 11 bases. The CDR3 is 21 amino acids. V gave up 4 bases and J gave up 6 bases; unmatched junction bases: 22. Per the germline V gene, CDR1 is LNHDA and CDR2 is SQIVND (reference sequence). The CDR3 nucleotides read TGTGCCAGTAGTAGCCCAGGAGGGTCGGGACAGGGGGATGATTCTCCCGGGGAGCTGTTTTTT. Translated, it gives CASSSPGGSGQGDDSPGELFF.